This T cell receptor (beta chain) was sequenced in a study of OX40 agonist ivuxolimab in advanced cancers. TCRdb's table, derived via immunoSEQ multiplex PCR, lists solely in-frame clones and lacks some. The top ten hold around a sixth of the sample, which has approximately 71,000 clones, approximately 94% seen once. A remark on this clone: The antigen remains unidentified.

CDR3 size: 14 residues. The V end lost 4 bases, the J end lost 1 base, and 11 bases lay between the germline ends. Germline V gives CDR1 SGHRS, CDR2 YFSETQ. Overall study findings and caveats: CD8+ T cells showed, on average, more clonal expansion than CD4+ cells.

V is TRBV5-1 and J is TRBJ1-1, with D possibly matching TRBD1 (5 bases). Sequencing used CD4+ or CD8+ T cells sorted from blood, obtained in a trial of the OX40 agonist ivuxolimab. The TCR was taken from an adult with an advanced solid tumor such as melanoma, head and neck, liver or kidney cancer. The CDR3 protein is CASSPDSRNTEAFF. In DNA form, the CDR3 reads TGCGCCAGCAGCCCCGACAGTCGGAACACTGAAGCTTTCTTT.